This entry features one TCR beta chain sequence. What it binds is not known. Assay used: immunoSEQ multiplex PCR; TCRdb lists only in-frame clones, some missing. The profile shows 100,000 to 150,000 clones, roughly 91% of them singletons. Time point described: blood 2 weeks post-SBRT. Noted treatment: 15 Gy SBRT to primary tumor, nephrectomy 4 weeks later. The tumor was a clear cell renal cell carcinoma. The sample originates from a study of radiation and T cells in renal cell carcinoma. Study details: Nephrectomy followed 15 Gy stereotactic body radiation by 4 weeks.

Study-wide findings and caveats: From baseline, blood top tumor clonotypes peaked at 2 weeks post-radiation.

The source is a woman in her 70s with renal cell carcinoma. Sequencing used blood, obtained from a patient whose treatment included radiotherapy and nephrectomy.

CDR3 in DNA: TGCAGCTCAAAGTCTCGGTTGGGTAATTCACCCCTCCACTTT. Its translation: CSSKSRLGNSPLHF. The chain recombines TRBV29-1 with TRBJ1-6, with D unresolved. Germline CDR1 SQVTM, CDR2 ANQGSEA. This CDR3 spans 14 amino acids. V was clipped by 8 bases and J by 6 bases, with 17 bases between them. The whole variable domain, filled in from reference TRBV29-1 and TRBJ1-6, reads SAVISQKPSRDICQRGTSLTIQCQVDSQVTMMFWYRQQPGQSLTLIATANQGSEATYESGFVIDKFPISRPNLTFSTLTVSNMSPEDSSIYLCSSKSRLGNSPLHFGNGTRLTVT.